Following are 8 T cell receptor beta chains from one sample sequenced in a study of read filtering for tumor transcriptome and immune sequencing. Molecular barcoded adaptors covering alpha/delta and beta/gamma chains were used on approximately 400 ng RNA. TCRdb reanalysed the reads using MiXCR and keeps one entry per CDR3 protein. The sample holds about 57,000 distinct CDR3 sequences; 20% are singletons and the top ten take about 18%. Material for sequencing was a population of CD138-negative cells sorted from bone marrow. The source of these receptors is a donor at least 40 years old with multiple myeloma.

This clonotype has at least ten counts. This chain joins TRBV13 and TRBJ2-1; 12 bases fit TRBD1. CDR3 size: 15 residues. Per germline, CDR1 PRHDT and CDR2 FYEKMQ (reference sequence). Losses at the gene ends were 3 bases for V and 10 bases for J; bases not matched to a gene: 7. The CDR3 protein is CASSFTGQGAREQFF. CDR3 coding DNA: TGTGCCAGCAGCTTCACGGGACAGGGGGCGCGCGAGCAGTTCTTC.

Notes on this clonotype: This is likely a read error, given that the CDR3 carries no conserved phenylalanine or tryptophan at its end. The V and J genes are TRBV7-9 and TRBJ2-1; 10 positions agree with TRBD2. Losses at the gene ends were 6 bases for V and 3 bases for J; bases not matched to a gene: 5. Germline loops: CDR1 SEHNR, CDR2 FQNEAQ (reference sequence). This CDR3 has 15 residues. As DNA, the CDR3 is TGTGCCAGCAGTTCTAGCGGGAGAGTCTACAATGAGCAGTTCCCC. Protein product: CASSSSGRVYNEQFP.

There are a few counts of this clonotype. V is TRBV20-1 and J is TRBJ2-7; perhaps TRBD2 as D (5 bases). The CDR3 runs to 14 residues. CDR1 DFQATT and CDR2 SNEGSKA come from the germline V gene (reference sequence). V lost 2 bases, J lost 0 bases, and 11 bases lay in between. The CDR3 DNA is TGCAGTGCTAGACCAGCGGTCGGCTCCTACGAGCAGTACTTC. Protein: CSARPAVGSYEQYF.

This clonotype showed up many times. The rearrangement links TRBV5-1 to TRBJ2-7; D is tentatively TRBD1 or TRBD2 (5 bases each). The V and J ends lost 4 bases and 6 bases respectively, with 20 bases between them. The CDR3 loop spans 15 amino acids. In germline, CDR1 is SGHRS, CDR2 YFSETQ. The CDR3 DNA reads as TGCGCCAGCAGCCTGTGGGACGGCAGGGTAGGCGAGCAGTACTTC. It codes for CASSLWDGRVGEQYF.

In the case of this clonotype: This sequence may be a read error, since a much larger clone differs from it by one base. The CDR3 is CATSDLQPTTSGSYNERFF. CDR3 nucleotide sequence: TGTGCCACCAGTGATTTGCAACCAACTACTAGCGGGAGCTACAATGAGCGGTTCTTC. V gene TRBV24-1 combines with J gene TRBJ2-1; TRBD2 matches at 11 bases. This CDR3 has 19 amino acids. In germline, CDR1 is KGHDR, CDR2 SFDVKD.

The sample holds a few counts of this clonotype. DNA of the CDR3: TGTGCCAGCACTAGGAGTCGGGGATTGGGAGGTGAAAAACTGTTTTTT. This translates into CASTRSRGLGGEKLFF. This chain uses TRBV12-3 or TRBV12-4 with TRBJ1-4, with D hard to call. CDR3 length: 16 residues. Trimming removed 7 bases from V and 7 bases from J, with 22 bases in between.

Many counts were recorded for this clonotype. This rearrangement joins TRBV20-1 to TRBJ2-7, with 9 bases matching TRBD1. The germline V gene encodes CDR1 DFQATT and CDR2 SNEGSKA (reference sequence). The CDR3 consists of 13 residues. Trimming at V came to 5 bases and at J to 6 bases, leaving 8 bases not matched to a gene. The CDR3 here is CSAHPGQGSEQYF. The DNA of the CDR3 is TGCAGTGCTCATCCGGGACAGGGAAGCGAGCAGTACTTC.

This clonotype appeared many times. This chain connects TRBV2 to TRBJ2-3; D call uncertain. Germline V CDR1 and CDR2: SNHLY, FYNNEI. The CDR3 spans 10 residues. Trimming removed 4 bases at V and 7 bases at J, with 3 bases between. In DNA, the CDR3 is TGTGCCAGCAGTGGTCATACGCAGTATTTT. This sequence encodes CASSGHTQYF.